Each of the 28 T cell receptor beta chains below was sequenced from the same sample in a study of radiotherapy plus CTLA-4 blockade in lung cancer. Libraries were prepared by immunoSEQ multiplex PCR; TCRdb keeps only in-frame clonotypes and omits some of them. Of 95,000 to 150,000 clones detected, 75% to 90% appear once; the ten largest clones hold roughly 6.9%. Sample: peripheral blood, taken from a patient treated with radiotherapy plus ipilimumab. These receptors were obtained from a human donor with non-small cell lung cancer that progressed on radiotherapy plus ipilimumab.

The table lists this clone with a few counts. The CDR3 sequence is CASSPSTRPRAGYTF. Here the CDR3 DNA reads TGCGCCAGCAGCCCCTCTACCAGGCCCCGAGCTGGCTACACCTTC. The chain combines TRBV4-1 with TRBJ1-2; unclear D gene. Trimming pared 4 bases from V and 7 bases from J, leaving 19 bases between. Germline V lookup: CDR1 MGHRA, CDR2 YSYEKL. The CDR3 is 15 amino acids.

The chain joins TRBV5-1 to TRBJ2-7, with 8 nucleotides matching TRBD1. The CDR3 has 16 residues. V dropped 1 base and J dropped 4; count of bases not matched to a gene: 10. Germline CDR1 SGHRS, CDR2 YFSETQ. As DNA, the CDR3 is TGCGCCAGCAGCTTGACCGGGACAGGATGGGAATACGAGCAGTACTTC. Protein product: CASSLTGTGWEYEQYF. Looking up the rest from reference TRBV5-1 and TRBJ2-7 gives the full variable domain: KAGVTQTPRYLIKTRGQQVTLSCSPISGHRSVSWYQQTPGQGLQFLFEYFSETQRNKGNFPGRFSGRQFSNSRSEMNVSTLELGDSALYLCASSLTGTGWEYEQYFGPGTRLTVT.

This sequence joins TRBV6-1 and TRBJ1-3, with 8 nucleotides matching TRBD1. V lost 6 bases and J lost 2; bases outside the gene matches: 6. The CDR3 has 15 amino acids. Germline V gene data show CDR1 as MNHNS and CDR2 as SASEGT. As DNA, the CDR3 is TGTGCCAGCAGGGTAGACAGGGGCGCTGGAAACACCATATATTTT. Its protein is CASRVDRGAGNTIYF.

This clone is a singleton in its sample. The chain uses TRBV4-2 and TRBJ1-4; no clear D gene. The CDR3 contains 19 residues. CDR1 and CDR2 from the germline V gene are LGHNA and YNFKEQ. The V gene lost 4 bases and the J gene lost 4 bases, with 25 bases spanning the gap. CDR3 residues: CASSRAAQSGEGGNEKLFF. CDR3 DNA sequence: TGTGCCAGCAGCCGGGCCGCCCAAAGCGGGGAGGGAGGTAATGAAAAACTGTTTTTT.

This chain links TRBV19 with TRBJ1-5, with 7 bases matching TRBD1. Germline values: CDR1 LNHDA, CDR2 SQIVND (reference sequence). This CDR3 has 15 amino acids. V lost 3 bases and J lost 4; bases outside the gene matches: 6. Here the CDR3 reads CASSIHRGENQPQHF. The CDR3 bases are TGTGCCAGTAGTATTCACAGGGGTGAGAATCAGCCCCAGCATTTT.

This chain links TRBV6-5 with TRBJ2-3; D uncertain. Germline V gene data show CDR1 as MNHEY and CDR2 as SVGAGI. V lost 5 bases and J 6 bases, leaving 15 bases between the germline ends. The CDR3 has 14 residues. The CDR3 spells CASSTDFLGDTQYF. The CDR3 nucleotides read TGTGCCAGCAGTACCGACTTCTTAGGGGATACGCAGTATTTT.

The gene calls are TRBV4-1 and TRBJ2-1, with 13 bases that match TRBD2. This CDR3 has 15 residues. The junction had 7 bases not matched to a gene; V was cut back by 5 bases and J by 9 bases. Germline CDR1 is MGHRA and CDR2 is YSYEKL. The CDR3 coding sequence is TGCGCCAGCAGCTGGGGACTAGCGGGAATCGGTGAGCAGTTCTTC. Residues: CASSWGLAGIGEQFF.

V and J are TRBV5-1 and TRBJ1-4, with a weak D call TRBD1 (5 bases). V shed 0 bases and J shed 1 base, with 13 bases lying between them. Germline V gives CDR1 SGHRS, CDR2 YFSETQ. This CDR3 has 17 residues. The CDR3 coding sequence is TGCGCCAGCAGCTTGGGTTTTGGGGCAGGAACTAATGAAAAACTGTTTTTT. Translation: CASSLGFGAGTNEKLFF.

Concerning this clone: Relative to the germline gene, one junction end is altered; a read error may explain this. This sequence joins TRBV6-5 and TRBJ1-2; D not resolved. This CDR3 contains 9 residues. Germline loops: CDR1 MNHEY, CDR2 SVGAGI. The CDR3 sequence: CASSSRPAF. The CDR3 nucleotides read TGTGCCAGCAGTTCCCGACCGGCGTTC.

This sequence joins TRBV5-1 and TRBJ1-5; 10 bases are a match to TRBD1. The germline V gene has CDR1 SGHRS and CDR2 YFSETQ. The CDR3 has 18 amino acids. J gave up 2 bases and V 4 bases, and 12 bases lay outside the gene matches. For the CDR3, the DNA is TGCGCCAGCAGCCACCCAGACAGGGGGCGGGTCGGCAATCAGCCCCAGCATTTT. As protein: CASSHPDRGRVGNQPQHF.

V usage is TRBV5-1 and J usage is TRBJ2-2, with D possibly TRBD1 on 5 matching bases. From germline, CDR1 is SGHRS and CDR2 YFSETQ. The V gene lost 4 bases and the J gene lost 0 bases, with 13 bases spanning the gap. The CDR3 is 16 amino acids. The CDR3, as DNA: TGCGCCAGCAGCCCACTTAGGGGCGCGAACACCGGGGAGCTGTTTTTT. This sequence encodes CASSPLRGANTGELFF.

The rearrangement uses TRBV5-4 and TRBJ1-1; D perhaps matches TRBD1 (5 bases). The CDR3 spans 14 residues. Germline V gene lookup returns CDR1 SGHNT and CDR2 YYREEE (reference sequence). The V gene lost 5 bases and the J gene lost 0 bases, with 11 bases spanning the gap. The CDR3 sequence is CASSSGRLNTEAFF. CDR3 sequence (DNA): TGTGCCAGCAGTTCGGGACGGCTGAACACTGAAGCTTTCTTT.

The chain couples TRBV9 to TRBJ1-3; 8 nucleotides agree with TRBD1. Germline CDR1 SGDLS, CDR2 YYNGEE. The V gene end was trimmed by 3 bases and the J gene end by 7 bases; junction bases not matched to a gene: 3. This CDR3 contains 13 residues. DNA for the CDR3: TGTGCCAGCAGCGGGACAGGGCGCAACACCATATATTTT. It yields the protein CASSGTGRNTIYF.

DNA of the CDR3: TGTGCCAGTAGTACGGGACTAGCGGGAGTGGCAGATACGCAGTATTTT. Translation: CASSTGLAGVADTQYF. The chain employs TRBV19 and TRBJ2-3; 14 bases agree with TRBD2. This CDR3 is 16 amino acids long. Germline CDR1 and CDR2: LNHDA and SQIVND (reference sequence). Trimming took 4 bases from V and 4 from J; bases not matched to a gene: 4.

There are a few counts of this clone. This sequence joins TRBV4-1 and TRBJ2-7, with 12 bases fitting TRBD1. The germline V gene has CDR1 MGHRA and CDR2 YSYEKL. V shed 7 bases and J 5 bases; nucleotides not matched to a gene: 3. The CDR3 extends over 13 amino acids. The CDR3, as DNA: TGCGCCAGCATCGGGACAGGGGGCAACGAGCAGTACTTC. Amino acid sequence: CASIGTGGNEQYF.

This rearrangement joins TRBV27 to TRBJ2-5; D may correspond to TRBD1 or TRBD2 (7 bases each). The J call may be mistaken, given a closer DNA end match to TRBJ2-7. Germline V gives CDR1 MNHEY, CDR2 SMNVEV (reference sequence). The CDR3 has 14 residues. CDR3 protein: CASSLWEGAYEQYF. CDR3 DNA: TGTGCCAGCAGTTTATGGGAGGGGGCGTACGAGCAGTACTTC.

V and J are TRBV14 and TRBJ1-1; tentatively, D is TRBD1 (5 bases). There are 15 residues in the CDR3. V lost 0 bases, J lost 1 base, and 9 bases lay in between. CDR1 and CDR2 from the germline V gene are SGHDN and FVKESK. The CDR3 DNA is TGTGCCAGCAGCCAAGATAACAGGAGGAACACTGAAGCTTTCTTT. Its translation is CASSQDNRRNTEAFF.

The chain is built from TRBV11-3 and TRBJ2-1; D is possibly TRBD2 (5 bases). CDR1 and CDR2 (germline): SGHNT, YENEEA. This CDR3 contains 13 residues. Trimming removed 6 bases from V and 9 bases from J, with 15 bases in between. The CDR3 reads CASRLNGVFEQFF. In DNA, the CDR3 is TGTGCCAGCAGGTTAAACGGGGTATTTGAGCAGTTCTTC.

DNA of the CDR3: TGTGCCAGTAGTTGGATGGGGAATCAGCCCCAGCATTTT. This encodes CASSWMGNQPQHF. The chain employs TRBV19 and TRBJ1-5; no clear D. Trimming cost V 5 bases and J 4 bases, with 9 bases left between them. Germline lookup yields CDR1 LNHDA and CDR2 SQIVND (reference sequence). The CDR3 has 13 residues.

As to this clone: One end of the junction varies from germline; a read error may be responsible. The V gene is TRBV28, the J gene TRBJ2-1; D gene uncertain. In germline, CDR1 is MDHEN, CDR2 SYDVKM. CDR3 size: 16 residues. Here the CDR3 reads CASSGSISSSYNERFF. CDR3 nucleotide sequence: TGTGCCAGCAGTGGGTCAATCTCGAGCTCCTACAATGAGCGGTTCTTC.

This chain uses TRBV5-1 with TRBJ2-1, with D unclear. The V gene lost 1 base and the J gene lost 8 bases, with 10 bases spanning the gap. CDR3 length equals 13 residues. The germline V gene has CDR1 SGHRS and CDR2 YFSETQ. This CDR3 is CASSLFSIDEQFF. The CDR3 region has the DNA TGCGCCAGCAGCTTGTTCAGCATAGATGAGCAGTTCTTC.

The chain combines TRBV7-9 with TRBJ1-1, with D tentatively TRBD1 (6 bases). The V and J ends lost 6 bases and 1 base respectively, with 15 bases between them. Germline CDR1 and CDR2: SEHNR and FQNEAQ (reference sequence). CDR3 length equals 15 residues. CDR3 in amino acids: CASSKAGTPNTEAFF. The CDR3 DNA follows: TGTGCCAGCAGTAAAGCCGGGACACCGAACACTGAAGCTTTCTTT. Variable domain in full (rest from reference TRBV7-9 and TRBJ1-1): DTGVSQNPRHKITKRGQNVTFRCDPISEHNRLYWYRQTLGQGPEFLTYFQNEAQLEKSRLLSDRFSAERPKGSFSTLEIQRTEQGDSAMYLCASSKAGTPNTEAFFGQGTRLTVV.

The chain joins TRBV27 to TRBJ2-7; 7 bases align to TRBD1. The CDR3 contains 14 residues. Germline trimming cut 3 bases from V and 9 bases from J; bases unmatched to any gene: 11. CDR1 and CDR2 (germline): MNHEY, SMNVEV (reference sequence). The CDR3 DNA sequence: TGTGCCAGCAGTTTGAGGGGGCAGTCATTTAGGCAGTACTTC. Residues: CASSLRGQSFRQYF.

This chain uses TRBV11-2 with TRBJ2-7; D is perhaps TRBD1 (5 bases). The germline gives CDR1 SGHAT, CDR2 FQNNGV. The CDR3 spans 15 residues. Trimming removed 5 bases at V and 5 bases at J, with 19 bases between. In DNA, the CDR3 is TGTGCCAGCAGCCCTAAATCGCAGGGTGTCCACGAGCAGTACTTC. As protein: CASSPKSQGVHEQYF.

The chain couples TRBV21-1 to TRBJ1-2. TRBV21-1 is listed as a pseudogene. This CDR3 is built from 15 residues. The CDR3 protein is CASSKGTGRGYGYTF. CDR3 DNA: TGTGCCAGCAGCAAAGGTACCGGGAGGGGCTATGGCTACACCTTC.

The chain couples TRBV27 to TRBJ2-1; TRBD1 matches 9 bases. Germline V gives CDR1 MNHEY, CDR2 SMNVEV (reference sequence). The CDR3 covers 12 residues. V shed 4 bases, J shed 12 bases, and the junction held 4 bases outside the gene matches. This CDR3 reads CASSSTGGRQFF. The CDR3 DNA reads as TGTGCCAGCAGTTCCACAGGGGGCCGGCAGTTCTTC.

The chain couples TRBV11-2 to TRBJ1-2; D is possibly TRBD1 (6 bases). Trimming removed 6 bases from V and 4 bases from J, with 18 bases in between. This CDR3 comprises 15 residues. Germline V CDR1 and CDR2: SGHAT, FQNNGV. In DNA, the CDR3 is TGTGCCAGCAGTTTACAGGGTTTCGCCCTCTATGGCTACACCTTC. Amino acids: CASSLQGFALYGYTF.

The rearrangement joins TRBV6-1 to TRBJ1-3; tentative D call: TRBD1 (6 bases). The CDR3 spans 17 residues. Germline values: CDR1 MNHNS, CDR2 SASEGT. Trimming removed 2 bases from V and 0 bases from J, with 14 bases in between. The CDR3 protein is CASSELEQGFSGNTIYF. The CDR3 DNA sequence: TGTGCCAGCAGTGAATTGGAACAGGGATTCTCTGGAAACACCATATATTTT.